This T cell receptor beta chain was identified in a study of cytomegalovirus exposure and HLA in healthy donors. Findings and limits, study-wide: By a later analysis, the bulk of CMV-associated TCR beta chains appeared HLA-restricted. Some segments of the V type, notably TRBV6-2 and TRBV6-3, were excluded as indistinguishable. An analysis was carried out at a later point. It showed that HLA-associated TCR beta chains were more clonally expanded than equally common non-associated chains. Researchers catalogued 150 or so TCR beta chains as cytomegalovirus-associated.

About this clone itself: Antigen: not known.

This CDR3 has 18 amino acids. Researchers ran the PCR with 60 Vbeta and 13 Jbeta primers. The assay was immunoSEQ multiplex PCR, and TCRdb's table has in-frame clones only and misses some. Seen here are 230,000 or so clones, around nine tenths observed once, and the top ten hold about 1.7%. What was sequenced was PBMCs. The source of this sequence is a girl aged 2-9 years in good health and CMV-seronegative. V and J are TRBV21-1 and TRBJ2-4; no DNA check was done on the table's D call, TRBD2. TRBV21-1 is deemed a pseudogene. CDR3 sequence (DNA): TGTGCCAGCAGCAAGCTAGCGGGAGATGGGGCGTCCAAAAACATTCAGTACTTC. Protein product: CASSKLAGDGASKNIQYF.